This T cell receptor beta chain was captured in a study of shared clonotypes between healthy human individuals. Participating donors were healthy, HIV-negative adults free of recent acute infections or vaccinations. Into CD45RA+ naive and CD45RA-negative memory subsets, the CD4+ cells were split. Some clones are missing from TCRdb's copy, which holds only in-frame ones; the method was immunoSEQ multiplex PCR. The sample records some 2.3 million clones, over 90% being singletons. Study findings and constraints: Clonotypes shared by all four sorted-subset donors had higher generation probabilities than non-shared clonotypes.

On this clone: Its antigen is undetermined.

Trimming cost V 1 base and J 6 bases, with 8 bases left between them. Looked up from germline, CDR1 is SGHTA and CDR2 is FQGNSA. The CDR3 length is 13 residues. V usage is TRBV7-2 and J usage is TRBJ2-3; D remains ambiguous. This receptor was taken from a man aged 18 to 29 in good health. Some clones in this sample may be carry-over from other donors' samples. Sequencing used naive CD4+ T cells from PBMCs. Specified subset: CD45RA+ positively selected. The CDR3 DNA follows: TGTGCCAGCAGCTTAGTAGTCCAGGATACGCAGTATTTT. Translation gives CASSLVVQDTQYF.